This T cell receptor (beta chain) was captured in a study of radiotherapy plus CTLA-4 blockade in lung cancer. At the level of the study: Disease control was seen in approximately 30% of patients, objective responses in more than 15%.

Libraries were prepared by immunoSEQ multiplex PCR; TCRdb keeps only in-frame clonotypes and omits some of them. The sample has about 95,000 clones, roughly four fifths seen once. Losses at the gene ends were 1 base for V and 2 bases for J; bases not matched to a gene: 7. The CDR3 is made up of 16 amino acids. Germline V gene data show CDR1 as SGHAT and CDR2 as FQNNGV. The sequencing used peripheral blood, collected from a patient treated with radiotherapy plus ipilimumab. J is TRBJ2-7 and V is TRBV11-2, with 8 bases that match TRBD2. This clonotype was obtained from a human donor with non-small cell lung cancer who had stable disease on radiotherapy plus ipilimumab. CDR3 in amino acids: CASSLVTGGPAYEQYF. CDR3 coding DNA: TGTGCCAGCAGCTTAGTGACGGGAGGGCCTGCCTACGAGCAGTACTTC.